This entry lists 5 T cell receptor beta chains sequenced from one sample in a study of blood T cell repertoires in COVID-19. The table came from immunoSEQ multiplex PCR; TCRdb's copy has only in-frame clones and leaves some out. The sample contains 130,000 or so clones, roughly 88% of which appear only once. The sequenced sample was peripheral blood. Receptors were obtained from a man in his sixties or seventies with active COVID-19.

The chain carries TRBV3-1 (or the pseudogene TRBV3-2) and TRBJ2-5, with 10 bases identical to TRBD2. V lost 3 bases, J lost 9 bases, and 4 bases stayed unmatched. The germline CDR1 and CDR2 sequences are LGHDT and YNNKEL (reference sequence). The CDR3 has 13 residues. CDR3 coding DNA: TGTGCCAGCAGCCATCCTAGCGGGAGTTCCCAGTACTTC. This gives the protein CASSHPSGSSQYF.

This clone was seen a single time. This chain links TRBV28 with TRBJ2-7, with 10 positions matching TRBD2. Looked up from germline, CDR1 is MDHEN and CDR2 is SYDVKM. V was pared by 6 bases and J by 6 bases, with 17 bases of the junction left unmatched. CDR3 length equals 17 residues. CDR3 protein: CASRKSTPGLAISEQYF. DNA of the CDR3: TGTGCCAGCAGAAAATCTACGCCGGGACTAGCGATTTCCGAGCAGTACTTC.

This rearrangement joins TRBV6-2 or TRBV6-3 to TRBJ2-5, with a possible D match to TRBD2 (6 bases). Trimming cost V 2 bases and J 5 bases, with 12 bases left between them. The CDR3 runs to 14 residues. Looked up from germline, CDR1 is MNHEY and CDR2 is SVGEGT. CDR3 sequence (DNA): TGTGCCAGCAGTTACGCCGGACTAATGGAGACCCAGTACTTC. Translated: CASSYAGLMETQYF.

The CDR3 protein is CASSHLAGTGKGYEQYF. The CDR3 DNA follows: TGTGCCAGCAGCCACTTAGCCGGGACAGGGAAAGGGTACGAGCAGTACTTC. The chain combines TRBV3-1 (or the pseudogene TRBV3-2) with TRBJ2-7; 9 bases line up with TRBD1. The CDR3 totals 17 residues. Losses at the gene ends were 3 bases for V and 4 bases for J; bases not matched to a gene: 13. Looked up from germline, CDR1 is LGHDT and CDR2 is YNNKEL (reference sequence).

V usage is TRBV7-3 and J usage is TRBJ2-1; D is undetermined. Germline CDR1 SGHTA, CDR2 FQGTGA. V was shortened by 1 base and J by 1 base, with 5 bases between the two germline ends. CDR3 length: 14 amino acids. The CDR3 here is CASSLRGSYNEQFF. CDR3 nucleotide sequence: TGTGCCAGCAGCTTAAGAGGATCCTACAATGAGCAGTTCTTC.